Below are 24 T cell receptor beta chains sequenced from a single sample in a study of T cells in Graves' hyperthyroidism and ophthalmopathy. The TCR beta CDR3 regions underwent amplification using RNA transcripts as the source. The TCR CDR3 was amplified in a first-round RT-PCR using the HTBI primer set. TCRdb processed the multiplex PCR reads anew with MiXCR; each CDR3 protein has one entry. The sample lists approximately 320,000 distinct CDR3 sequences; around 16% were seen once. Sequencing input: blood. Receptors originate from a man in his thirties or forties with Graves' hyperthyroidism.

This clonotype was counted between two and nine times. V is TRBV7-9 and J is TRBJ1-6; D is possibly TRBD1 (5 bases). CDR1 is SEHNR and CDR2 is FQNEAQ in the germline V gene (reference sequence). CDR3 length: 16 amino acids. The V and J ends lost 4 bases and 6 bases respectively, with 16 bases between them. The CDR3 DNA follows: TGTGCCAGCAGCTCGCGGGCCCGCGGGGGTAATTCACCCCTCCACTTT. Translation gives CASSSRARGGNSPLHF.

This clonotype was recorded at least ten times. V is TRBV6-1 and J is TRBJ1-1; possible D gene TRBD1, 5 bases. From germline, CDR1 is MNHNS and CDR2 SASEGT. There are 13 residues in the CDR3. Trimming took off 8 bases at V and 0 bases at J, with 10 bases between the two ends. The CDR3 nucleotides read TGTGCCAGCTGGGGACGGTTGAACACTGAAGCTTTCTTT. Translated: CASWGRLNTEAFF.

As to this clonotype: This could be a read error, since a much larger clone is one nucleotide away. This chain joins TRBV24-1 and TRBJ1-1; a weak D match, TRBD1 (5 bases). Germline-derived CDR1 and CDR2 are KGHDR and SFDVKD. The CDR3 extends over 13 amino acids. Between the trimmed V and J ends, which lost 5 bases and 9 bases, there was a span of 15 bases. CDR3 protein: CATSGPRGGKAFF. The CDR3 DNA reads as TGTGCCACCAGTGGCCCGAGGGGCGGTAAAGCTTTCTTT.

Concerning this clonotype: A single base separates this from a much larger clone, so it may be a read error. The chain carries TRBV20-1 and TRBJ1-1; maybe TRBD1 (5 bases). The germline V and J ends were trimmed by 6 bases and 1 base, with 12 bases remaining between them. Germline-derived CDR1 and CDR2 are DFQATT and SNEGSKA (reference sequence). The CDR3 is 13 residues long. The CDR3 DNA reads TGCAGTGCCCCGGACACTCGGAACACTGAAGCTTTCTTT. Encoded protein: CSAPDTRNTEAFF.

This clonotype has just a few counts. J is TRBJ2-7 and V is TRBV6-1; 7 bases align to TRBD2. Trimming removed 8 bases from V and 0 bases from J; junction bases left unmatched: 7. CDR3 length equals 14 residues. Germline CDR1 MNHNS, CDR2 SASEGT. CDR3 sequence (DNA): TGTGCCAGCCGGCATAAGCGGGACTCCTACGAGCAGTACTTC. The encoded protein is CASRHKRDSYEQYF.

This clonotype was counted between two and nine times. This chain links TRBV9 with TRBJ2-3, with TRBD2 as a possible D gene (6 bases). CDR1 is SGDLS and CDR2 is YYNGEE in the germline V gene. The CDR3 has 14 amino acids. The V gene lost 0 bases and the J gene lost 5 bases, with 10 bases spanning the gap. This chain's CDR3 is CASSVGGVKDTQYF. The CDR3 DNA is TGTGCCAGCAGCGTAGGGGGGGTTAAAGATACGCAGTATTTT.

The chain is built from TRBV6-1 and TRBJ1-5; D not certain. The CDR3 runs to 12 residues. Germline loops: CDR1 MNHNS, CDR2 SASEGT. The V end lost 7 bases, the J end lost 0 bases, and 4 bases lay between the germline ends. CDR3 bases: TGTGCCAGCAAAAATAGCAATCAGCCCCAGCATTTT. It encodes CASKNSNQPQHF.

The chain carries TRBV4-1 and TRBJ2-1, with 9 bases aligning to TRBD2. Trimming at V came to 3 bases and at J to 9 bases, leaving 12 bases not matched to a gene. The CDR3 runs to 16 residues. Germline V gene data show CDR1 as MGHRA and CDR2 as YSYEKL. The CDR3 DNA follows: TGCGCCAGCAGCCACCTTCCCGGGACTAGCCTTTTTGAGCAGTTCTTC. The encoded protein is CASSHLPGTSLFEQFF.

In this sample, this clonotype turned up many times. The rearrangement uses TRBV3-1 and TRBJ2-3, with 11 bases matching TRBD1. V lost 4 bases and J lost 6; bases outside the gene matches: 9. The CDR3 contains 16 residues. In germline, CDR1 is LGHDT, CDR2 YNNKEL (reference sequence). The CDR3 DNA follows: TGTGCCAGCAGCCCCGGACAGGGGGCAATCCCGGATACGCAGTATTTT. It is translated as CASSPGQGAIPDTQYF.

This clonotype appeared many times. V usage is TRBV5-1 and J usage is TRBJ2-3; possibly TRBD2 for D (7 bases). Germline V gene lookup returns CDR1 SGHRS and CDR2 YFSETQ. CDR3 length: 15 amino acids. Trimming cost V 0 bases and J 8 bases, with 16 bases left between them. The CDR3 DNA sequence: TGCGCCAGCAGCTTGGAAGGGGGAGGGCGAGGTACGCAGTATTTT. The encoded protein is CASSLEGGGRGTQYF.

This clonotype was seen at least ten times. V and J are TRBV27 and TRBJ2-7; 13 bases are a match to TRBD2. The CDR3 is 14 residues long. V dropped 8 bases and J dropped 4; count of bases not matched to a gene: 5. Germline V gives CDR1 MNHEY, CDR2 SMNVEV (reference sequence). The CDR3 region has the DNA TGTGCCAGCGGCGGGACTAGCGGGAAGTACGAGCAGTACTTC. It is translated as CASGGTSGKYEQYF.

This chain joins TRBV29-1 and TRBJ2-1; D ambiguous. The CDR3 is 14 amino acids. Trimming removed 5 bases from V and 0 bases from J, with 11 bases in between. CDR1 SQVTM and CDR2 ANQGSEA come from the germline V gene. CDR3 loop: CSVRDGISYNEQFF. The CDR3 nucleotides read TGCAGCGTTCGAGACGGAATCTCCTACAATGAGCAGTTCTTC.

This clonotype was observed a few times. The chain joins TRBV20-1 to TRBJ2-7; D call uncertain. The CDR3 sequence is 13 residues long. Germline assignment: CDR1 DFQATT and CDR2 SNEGSKA (reference sequence). The V and J ends lost 6 bases and 0 bases respectively, with 12 bases between them. As DNA, the CDR3 is TGCAGTGCCCTAGATTGGAGCTCCTACGAGCAGTACTTC. Residues: CSALDWSSYEQYF.

V and J are TRBV10-3 and TRBJ1-3; D call uncertain. V lost 6 bases and J lost 4, with 16 bases in between. Germline loops: CDR1 ENHRY, CDR2 SYGVKD. The CDR3 runs to 15 residues. In nucleotides, the CDR3 is TGTGCCATCAGCGATCCGACTAAGGGAGGAAACACCATATATTTT. As protein: CAISDPTKGGNTIYF.

The rearrangement links TRBV4-1 to TRBJ1-5; possibly TRBD1 for D (6 bases). Germline CDR1 MGHRA, CDR2 YSYEKL. The CDR3 consists of 15 residues. Between the trimmed V and J ends, which lost 1 base and 5 bases, there was a span of 12 bases. This CDR3 reads CASSQATGVDQPQHF. The DNA of the CDR3 is TGCGCCAGCAGCCAAGCGACAGGAGTAGATCAGCCCCAGCATTTT.

This clonotype was seen a few times. The J gene is TRBJ2-3, the V gene TRBV20-1; 8 bases fit TRBD2. This CDR3 is built from 14 residues. Germline-derived CDR1 and CDR2 are DFQATT and SNEGSKA (reference sequence). V was clipped by 6 bases and J by 5 bases; unmatched bases: 10. CDR3 protein: CSAGLASVGDTQYF. CDR3 bases: TGCAGTGCCGGACTAGCTTCCGTGGGAGATACGCAGTATTTT.

In this sample, this clonotype turned up a few times. The V and J genes are TRBV9 and TRBJ2-3; D gene unclear. From germline, CDR1 is SGDLS and CDR2 YYNGEE. The V end was cut by 0 bases, the J end by 2 bases, with 10 bases between. This CDR3 spans 15 amino acids. CDR3 residues: CASSVEGGDTDTQYF. The DNA for the CDR3 is TGTGCCAGCAGCGTAGAGGGCGGAGACACAGATACGCAGTATTTT.

The table lists this clonotype with many counts. V usage is TRBV18 and J usage is TRBJ1-2, with unresolved D. Germline V gene sequence: CDR1 KGHSH, CDR2 LQKENI. The CDR3 totals 14 residues. With 2 bases removed from V and 4 bases from J, the gap between germline ends came to 11 bases. The CDR3 DNA is TGTGCCAGCTCACCAGGGCGGACCGCCTATGGCTACACCTTC. Translating it yields CASSPGRTAYGYTF. The full variable domain, in which reference TRBV18 and TRBJ1-2 provide the parts outside the CDR3, is NAGVMQNPRHLVRRRGQEARLRCSPMKGHSHVYWYRQLPEEGLKFMVYLQKENIIDESGMPKERFSAEFPKEGPSILRIQQVVRGDSAAYFCASSPGRTAYGYTFGSGTRLTVV.

This rearrangement joins TRBV5-4 to TRBJ1-1; D uncertain. V dropped 1 base and J dropped 12 bases, with 13 bases sitting between them. Per the germline V gene, CDR1 is SGHNT and CDR2 is YYREEE (reference sequence). This CDR3 is built from 12 residues. This CDR3 is CASSLLAQETFF. The DNA of the CDR3 is TGTGCCAGCAGCTTGCTGGCCCAGGAAACTTTCTTT.

This clonotype was seen at least ten times. The CDR3 nucleotides are TGCAGTGCTAGGGGGAACCTGGGGAGGAGCTCCTACGAGCAGTACTTC. This codes for CSARGNLGRSSYEQYF. The gene calls are TRBV20-1 and TRBJ2-7; D perhaps matches TRBD2 (6 bases). V was clipped by 3 bases and J by 0 bases, with 18 bases between them. The length of the CDR3 is 16 residues. CDR1 is DFQATT, CDR2 SNEGSKA, per germline (reference sequence).

This clonotype was seen ten or more times. The chain links TRBV28 to TRBJ2-3, with 14 bases matching TRBD2. The CDR3 is made up of 16 amino acids. CDR1 and CDR2 from the germline V gene are MDHEN and SYDVKM. The V segment lost 10 bases and the J segment 1 base; nucleotides outside the gene matches: 7. The DNA of the CDR3 is TGTGCCATCGTTGAGACTAGCGGGAGGGGCACAGATACGCAGTATTTT. It specifies CAIVETSGRGTDTQYF.

This chain uses TRBV6-2 or TRBV6-3 with TRBJ2-1; a weak D match, TRBD1 (6 bases). Trimming left V 6 bases short and J 5 bases short, with 14 bases between. The CDR3 runs to 14 residues. The V gene's germline CDR1 is MNHEY and CDR2 SVGEGT. The CDR3 sequence: CASRRHRDDNEQFF. For the CDR3, the DNA is TGTGCCAGCAGGAGACACAGGGACGACAATGAGCAGTTCTTC.

The J gene is TRBJ2-1, the V gene TRBV10-2; D ambiguous. Germline-derived CDR1 and CDR2 are WSHSY and SAAADI. V was trimmed by 2 bases and J by 0 bases, leaving 17 bases between them. The CDR3 totals 18 residues. The CDR3, as DNA: TGCGCCAGCAGTGAGCTCTATATGGGTGTGAGCTCCTACAATGAGCAGTTCTTC. Residues: CASSELYMGVSSYNEQFF.

The CDR3 DNA follows: TGTGCCAGCGGAGAACAGGGATCAATGAACACTGAAGCTTTCTTT. Its translation is CASGEQGSMNTEAFF. The chain recombines TRBV7-3 with TRBJ1-1, with TRBD1 as a possible D gene (6 bases). Germline CDR1 reads SGHTA; CDR2 reads FQGTGA. Trimming took off 8 bases at V and 0 bases at J, with 16 bases between the two ends. The CDR3 is made up of 15 amino acids.